The 14 T cell receptor beta chains reported below all come from one sample, sequenced in a study of OX40 agonist ivuxolimab in advanced cancers. Some clones are missing from TCRdb's copy, which holds only in-frame ones; the method was immunoSEQ multiplex PCR. The sample has 33,000 or so clones, 78% seen once; the top ten hold roughly 12%. This specimen was CD4+ or CD8+ T cells sorted from blood, taken in a trial of the OX40 agonist ivuxolimab. These receptors were obtained from an adult with an advanced solid tumor such as melanoma, head and neck, liver or kidney cancer.

This chain connects TRBV27 to TRBJ1-4, with TRBD1 identical over 7 bases. This CDR3 has 16 residues. Germline values: CDR1 MNHEY, CDR2 SMNVEV (reference sequence). V lost 5 bases and J lost 4; bases outside the gene matches: 10. The DNA for the CDR3 is TGTGCCAGCAGTCCGTTAAGGACAGGCATTAATGAAAAACTGTTTTTT. This gives the protein CASSPLRTGINEKLFF.

The genes are TRBV7-7 and TRBJ2-5, with D perhaps matching TRBD1 (5 bases). The CDR3 consists of 14 residues. Germline CDR1 SSHAT, CDR2 FNYEAQ (reference sequence). The V and J ends lost 4 bases and 6 bases respectively, with 15 bases between them. CDR3 coding DNA: TGTGCCAGCAGCTCCAGTGGGTCAGGGAAGACCCAGTACTTC. Amino acid sequence: CASSSSGSGKTQYF. Full variable domain (outside the CDR3, taken from reference TRBV7-7 and TRBJ2-5): GAGVSQSPRYKVTKRGQDVTLRCDPISSHATLYWYQQALGQGPEFLTYFNYEAQPDKSGLPSDRFSAERPEGSISTLTIQRTEQRDSAMYRCASSSSGSGKTQYFGPGTRLLVL.

The chain links TRBV4-2 to TRBJ1-2, with 9 nucleotides matching TRBD1. Germline lookup yields CDR1 LGHNA and CDR2 YNFKEQ. V trimming: 0 bases; J trimming: 8 bases; junction bases outside the gene matches: 13. This CDR3 comprises 17 residues. CDR3 nucleotides: TGTGCCAGCAGCCAAGAGTTAACAGGGGGCTCGGCAAGGGGCTACACCTTC. Protein product: CASSQELTGGSARGYTF.

The chain links TRBV2 to TRBJ1-2; D remains ambiguous. Trimming cost V 3 bases and J 3 bases, with 11 bases left between them. Germline CDR1 and CDR2: SNHLY and FYNNEI. The CDR3 has 14 amino acids. The DNA for the CDR3 is TGTGCCAGCAGTGAGGTTCCCTTTGACTATGGCTACACCTTC. Encoded protein: CASSEVPFDYGYTF.

This sequence joins TRBV28 and TRBJ2-5; a weak D match, TRBD2 (6 bases). The CDR3 contains 13 residues. Germline CDR1 and CDR2: MDHEN and SYDVKM. V lost 6 bases to trimming and J lost 4 bases, with 12 bases between them. The chain's CDR3 is CASSLGGSETQYF. CDR3 in DNA: TGTGCCAGCAGCCTGGGAGGATCAGAGACCCAGTACTTC.

The genes are TRBV7-9 and TRBJ2-5; TRBD2 agrees at 8 bases. The CDR3 spans 15 residues. Trimming cost V 5 bases and J 11 bases; bases outside gene matches: 16. In germline, CDR1 is SEHNR, CDR2 FQNEAQ (reference sequence). CDR3 coding DNA: TGTGCCAGCAGCACGACCGGGACTAGGTATGAGGAGCAGTACTTC. It specifies CASSTTGTRYEEQYF.

The V gene is TRBV28, the J gene TRBJ2-7, with a weak D call TRBD1 (5 bases). The CDR3 sequence is 12 residues long. Germline V gene lookup returns CDR1 MDHEN and CDR2 SYDVKM. V dropped 6 bases and J dropped 4 bases, with 10 bases sitting between them. The CDR3 protein is CASRQGYYEQYF. DNA of the CDR3: TGTGCCAGCAGGCAGGGTTATTACGAGCAGTACTTC.

The chain is built from TRBV27 and TRBJ1-5; D not resolved. The CDR3 is 15 residues long. Germline CDR1 and CDR2: MNHEY and SMNVEV (reference sequence). V was pared by 5 bases and J by 9 bases, with 20 bases between. DNA for the CDR3: TGTGCCAGCAGTCCTAAGGGTGGGGTTCCCGGGCCCCAGCATTTT. It is translated as CASSPKGGVPGPQHF.

The chain couples TRBV18 to TRBJ2-5, with 13 bases lining up with TRBD2. V shed 2 bases and J 9 bases; nucleotides not matched to a gene: 9. Germline V gene lookup returns CDR1 KGHSH and CDR2 LQKENI. The CDR3 loop spans 16 amino acids. CDR3 sequence reads: CASSPRLAGGPGAQYF. The CDR3 DNA reads TGTGCCAGCTCACCAAGACTAGCGGGAGGCCCGGGGGCCCAGTACTTC.

The chain carries TRBV6-5 and TRBJ2-7; D gene uncertain. Trimming took 5 bases from V and 1 from J, leaving 12 bases between them. Germline V gene lookup returns CDR1 MNHEY and CDR2 SVGAGI. The CDR3 runs to 14 residues. CDR3 bases: TGTGCCAGCAGTCAAGGATTTGGGTCCTACGAGCAGTACTTC. Protein: CASSQGFGSYEQYF.

The chain combines TRBV5-1 with TRBJ2-3, with D hard to call. V dropped 4 bases and J dropped 3 bases, with 6 bases sitting between them. The CDR3 spans 12 residues. Germline loops: CDR1 SGHRS, CDR2 YFSETQ. The CDR3 protein is CASSQETDTQYF. Here the CDR3 DNA reads TGCGCCAGCAGCCAAGAGACAGATACGCAGTATTTT.

The V and J genes are TRBV7-3 and TRBJ2-1, with 8 bases aligning to TRBD1. Germline assignment: CDR1 SGHTA and CDR2 FQGTGA. Trimming cost V 5 bases and J 5 bases; bases outside gene matches: 5. CDR3 length: 14 residues. CDR3 amino acids: CASSRTGPNNEQFF. As DNA, the CDR3 is TGTGCCAGCAGCCGGACAGGGCCCAACAATGAGCAGTTCTTC.

The genes are TRBV27 and TRBJ1-4, with 7 nucleotides matching TRBD1. V lost 0 bases, J lost 4 bases, and 5 bases stayed unmatched. The CDR3 runs 16 residues. The V gene's germline CDR1 is MNHEY and CDR2 SMNVEV (reference sequence). The CDR3 loop is CASSLSTGASNEKLFF. In nucleotides, the CDR3 is TGTGCCAGCAGTTTATCCACAGGGGCGAGTAATGAAAAACTGTTTTTT.

V gene TRBV29-1 combines with J gene TRBJ2-1; 8 positions agree with TRBD2. Germline-derived CDR1 and CDR2 are SQVTM and ANQGSEA. V trimming: 7 bases; J trimming: 9 bases; junction bases outside the gene matches: 17. This CDR3 comprises 15 residues. The CDR3 protein is CSAAKVGAGGGEQFF. Here the CDR3 DNA reads TGCAGCGCTGCGAAGGTTGGCGCGGGAGGCGGTGAGCAGTTCTTC.